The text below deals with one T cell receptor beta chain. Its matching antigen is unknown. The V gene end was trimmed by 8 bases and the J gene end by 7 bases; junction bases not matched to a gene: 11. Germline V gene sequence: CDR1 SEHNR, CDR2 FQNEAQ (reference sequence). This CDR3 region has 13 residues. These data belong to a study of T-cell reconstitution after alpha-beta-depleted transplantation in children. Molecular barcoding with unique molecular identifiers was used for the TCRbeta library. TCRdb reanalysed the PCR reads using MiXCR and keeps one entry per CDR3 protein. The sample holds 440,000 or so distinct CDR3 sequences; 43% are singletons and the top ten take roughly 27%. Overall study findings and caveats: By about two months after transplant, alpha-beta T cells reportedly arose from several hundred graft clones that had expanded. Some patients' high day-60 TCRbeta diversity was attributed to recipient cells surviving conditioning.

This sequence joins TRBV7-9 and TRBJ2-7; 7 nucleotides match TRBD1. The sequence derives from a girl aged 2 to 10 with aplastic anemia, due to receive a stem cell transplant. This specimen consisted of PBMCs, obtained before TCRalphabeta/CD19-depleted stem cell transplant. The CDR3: CASSTGPLREQYF. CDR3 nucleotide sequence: TGTGCCAGCTCGACAGGGCCGCTCCGGGAGCAGTACTTC.